The next 30 T cell receptor beta chains were all read from a single sample in a study of blood T cell repertoires in COVID-19. Sequencing used immunoSEQ multiplex PCR; TCRdb keeps in-frame clones, though not all of them. Here the sample spans under 150,000 clones, approximately 91% being singletons. Sequenced material: peripheral blood. These receptors originate from a woman in her 70s who had recovered from COVID-19.

V and J are TRBV7-3 and TRBJ2-2; 9 positions agree with TRBD1. Germline CDR1 SGHTA, CDR2 FQGTGA. V lost 3 bases and J lost 5; bases outside the gene matches: 7. The CDR3 length is 16 residues. DNA for the CDR3: TGTGCCAGCAGCTTGGGGACAGGGAGAAAGACCGGGGAGCTGTTTTTT. This translates into CASSLGTGRKTGELFF.

The chain combines TRBV7-9 with TRBJ1-1, with no clear D. CDR1 is SEHNR and CDR2 is FQNEAQ in the germline V gene (reference sequence). V lost 3 bases and J 0 bases, leaving 8 bases between the germline ends. This CDR3 is 14 amino acids long. The chain's CDR3 is CASSLAVLNTEAFF. CDR3 sequence (DNA): TGTGCCAGCAGCTTGGCAGTTTTGAACACTGAAGCTTTCTTT. Full variable domain (outside the CDR3, taken from reference TRBV7-9 and TRBJ1-1): DTGVSQNPRHKITKRGQNVTFRCDPISEHNRLYWYRQTLGQGPEFLTYFQNEAQLEKSRLLSDRFSAERPKGSFSTLEIQRTEQGDSAMYLCASSLAVLNTEAFFGQGTRLTVV.

The J gene is TRBJ2-7, the V gene TRBV29-1; TRBD1 matches at 8 bases. Looked up from germline, CDR1 is SQVTM and CDR2 is ANQGSEA. The J segment lost 5 bases and the V segment lost 7 bases, leaving 10 bases of the junction unmatched. The CDR3 spans 13 residues. CDR3 amino acids: CSGLGQGSDEQYF. CDR3 sequence (DNA): TGCAGCGGCTTAGGACAGGGATCGGACGAGCAGTACTTC.

This clone was detected a few times. The V gene is TRBV24-1, the J gene TRBJ2-1, with 14 bases identical to TRBD2. The CDR3 contains 17 residues. CDR1 and CDR2 (germline): KGHDR, SFDVKD. With V trimmed by 1 base and J by 9 bases, 7 bases remained unmatched. CDR3 region: CATSDFLTSGGVGEQFF. The CDR3 DNA reads as TGTGCCACCAGTGATTTCCTGACTAGCGGGGGGGTTGGTGAGCAGTTCTTC.

The chain combines TRBV5-1 with TRBJ1-3, with a possible D match to TRBD1 (5 bases). Germline CDR1 SGHRS, CDR2 YFSETQ. V was clipped by 7 bases and J by 6 bases, with 14 bases between them. The CDR3 is made up of 13 amino acids. The CDR3 DNA follows: TGCGCCAGCTCCGCCCAGGGCGAAAACACCATATATTTT. Protein product: CASSAQGENTIYF.

The CDR3, as DNA: TGCAGCGTTGAGGAGAGCGGGACAGGGGACGAAAAACTGTTTTTT. It codes for CSVEESGTGDEKLFF. The chain links TRBV29-1 to TRBJ1-4; 10 bases fit TRBD1. The V and J ends lost 3 bases and 8 bases, in that order; junction bases with no gene match: 9. This CDR3 is built from 15 residues. Per the germline V gene, CDR1 is SQVTM and CDR2 is ANQGSEA.

The V and J genes are TRBV28 and TRBJ2-3; TRBD2 agrees at 8 bases. CDR3 length equals 18 residues. After removal of 3 bases from V and 3 bases from J, the junction contained 14 bases not matched to a gene. Germline loops: CDR1 MDHEN, CDR2 SYDVKM. CDR3 amino acids: CASSFLGAGGRRTDTQYF. As DNA, the CDR3 is TGTGCCAGCAGTTTCCTTGGGGCGGGGGGCCGGAGGACAGATACGCAGTATTTT. The whole variable domain, filled in from reference TRBV28 and TRBJ2-3, reads DVKVTQSSRYLVKRTGEKVFLECVQDMDHENMFWYRQDPGLGLRLIYFSYDVKMKEKGDIPEGYSVSREKKERFSLILESASTNQTSMYLCASSFLGAGGRRTDTQYFGPGTRLTVL.

The chain combines TRBV7-2 with TRBJ1-2, with 7 bases that match TRBD1. Germline lookup yields CDR1 SGHTA and CDR2 FQGNSA. This CDR3 is built from 15 residues. V gave up 2 bases and J gave up 7 bases; unmatched junction bases: 10. CDR3: CASSLRGQGVGGYTF. DNA of the CDR3: TGTGCCAGCAGCTTAAGGGGGCAGGGGGTGGGTGGCTACACCTTC.

This clone has only one observation. The V gene is TRBV12-3 or TRBV12-4, the J gene TRBJ2-7, with 9 bases aligning to TRBD1. Unmatched junction bases numbered 1, after V lost 5 bases and J lost 5 bases. The CDR3 extends over 12 amino acids. The CDR3 DNA reads TGTGCCAGCAGTCGGGACAGGGACGAGCAGTACTTC. Translated: CASSRDRDEQYF.

This rearrangement joins TRBV2 to TRBJ2-7; TRBD2 matches 7 bases. With V trimmed by 7 bases and J by 3 bases, 6 bases remained unmatched. CDR1 SNHLY and CDR2 FYNNEI come from the germline V gene. The CDR3 has 13 amino acids. The CDR3 DNA is TGTGCCAGCACTGTTGGGAGGGGCTACGAGCAGTACTTC. It codes for CASTVGRGYEQYF.

This chain links TRBV6-5 with TRBJ1-2, with a weak D call TRBD1 (6 bases). This CDR3 is 13 amino acids long. Germline V gene sequence: CDR1 MNHEY, CDR2 SVGAGI. The germline V and J ends were trimmed by 6 bases and 5 bases, with 13 bases remaining between them. CDR3 residues: CASRARGGYGYTF. In DNA, the CDR3 is TGTGCCAGCAGGGCCAGGGGAGGGTATGGCTACACCTTC.

The V gene is TRBV4-3, the J gene TRBJ2-5, with 11 bases identical to TRBD2. CDR1 LGHNA and CDR2 YSLEER come from the germline V gene. V dropped 0 bases and J dropped 1; count of bases not matched to a gene: 16. CDR3 length: 21 amino acids. The CDR3 nucleotides are TGCGCCAGCAGCCAAGAAAGGGGGGCTAGCGGGGGGATCACCCCCCAAGAGACCCAGTACTTC. It codes for CASSQERGASGGITPQETQYF.

The rearrangement uses TRBV3-1 (or the pseudogene TRBV3-2) and TRBJ1-5, with unresolved D. Germline CDR1 is LGHDT and CDR2 is YNNKEL (reference sequence). CDR3 length: 15 amino acids. Trimming removed 2 bases from V and 2 bases from J, with 10 bases in between. The CDR3 coding sequence is TGTGCCAGCAGCCAAATCCGGGTCCGCAATCAGCCCCAGCATTTT. As protein: CASSQIRVRNQPQHF.

The gene calls are TRBV28 and TRBJ2-3; TRBD2 agrees at 7 bases. The V and J ends lost 5 bases and 2 bases, in that order; junction bases with no gene match: 7. CDR1 and CDR2 from the germline V gene are MDHEN and SYDVKM. The CDR3 sequence is 15 residues long. CDR3 nucleotides: TGTGCCAGCAGTACAACGACTAGCTTCACAGATACGCAGTATTTT. This gives the protein CASSTTTSFTDTQYF.

The CDR3 sequence: CASRRQGNQPQHF. CDR3 nucleotides: TGTGCCAGCAGAAGACAGGGCAATCAGCCCCAGCATTTT. V and J are TRBV6-5 and TRBJ1-5; the D gene is possibly TRBD1 (6 bases). Germline V CDR1 and CDR2: MNHEY, SVGAGI. The CDR3 is 13 residues long. V lost 6 bases, J lost 2 bases, and 8 bases lay in between.

The gene calls are TRBV4-2 and TRBJ1-5; D remains ambiguous. The CDR3 runs 15 residues. The V gene's germline CDR1 is LGHNA and CDR2 YNFKEQ. Trimming removed 4 bases from V and 0 bases from J, with 10 bases in between. The CDR3 protein is CASSPLATSNQPQHF. The DNA for the CDR3 is TGTGCCAGCAGCCCCCTGGCCACTAGCAATCAGCCCCAGCATTTT.

The chain joins TRBV7-3 to TRBJ2-7, with 7 positions matching TRBD2. The CDR3 runs 13 residues. Losses at the gene ends were 0 bases for V and 6 bases for J; bases not matched to a gene: 2. The germline V gene has CDR1 SGHTA and CDR2 FQGTGA. The CDR3: CASSLTRLAEQYF. CDR3 nucleotide sequence: TGTGCCAGCAGCTTAACGCGACTAGCCGAGCAGTACTTC.

The chain uses TRBV5-1 and TRBJ2-2; D is possibly TRBD1 (5 bases). The germline V gene encodes CDR1 SGHRS and CDR2 YFSETQ. This CDR3 has 17 amino acids. Trimming pared 0 bases from V and 2 bases from J, leaving 14 bases between. DNA for the CDR3: TGCGCCAGCAGCTTGGACAGGTCCCAGAGAAACACCGGGGAGCTGTTTTTT. It codes for CASSLDRSQRNTGELFF.

The chain couples TRBV5-4 to TRBJ2-2; TRBD2 agrees at 8 bases. The ends lost 0 bases at V and 4 bases at J; junction bases unmatched: 5. The germline CDR1 and CDR2 sequences are SGHNT and YYREEE (reference sequence). The CDR3 consists of 16 residues. Written as DNA, the CDR3 is TGTGCCAGCAGCTTGGACCCCGGGAGGGTCACCGGGGAGCTGTTTTTT. This translates into CASSLDPGRVTGELFF.

This sequence joins TRBV5-1 and TRBJ2-6; D perhaps matches TRBD2 (5 bases). The germline V and J ends were trimmed by 6 bases and 1 base, with 17 bases remaining between them. The germline V gene encodes CDR1 SGHRS and CDR2 YFSETQ. There are 17 residues in the CDR3. CDR3: CASKSTIWTSGANVLTF. CDR3 nucleotide sequence: TGCGCCAGCAAATCCACGATATGGACTTCTGGGGCCAACGTCCTGACTTTC.

V and J are TRBV9 and TRBJ1-1; maybe TRBD1 (5 bases). V was cut by 0 bases and J by 4 bases, with 16 bases left in between. The CDR3 has 16 residues. Germline V CDR1 and CDR2: SGDLS, YYNGEE. The CDR3 bases are TGTGCCAGCAGCGTAGAGGGCAGACATGACAGCACTGAAGCTTTCTTT. Translated, it gives CASSVEGRHDSTEAFF.

This chain links TRBV19 with TRBJ2-7; tentatively, D is TRBD1 (6 bases). V lost 9 bases and J 3 bases, leaving 15 bases between the germline ends. Germline V gives CDR1 LNHDA, CDR2 SQIVND (reference sequence). The CDR3 length is 13 residues. Here the CDR3 DNA reads TGTGCCAGCTCAGAACAGGGTTACTACGAGCAGTACTTC. It translates to CASSEQGYYEQYF.

The chain links TRBV24-1 to TRBJ2-7, with TRBD2 matching over 13 bases. The CDR3 extends over 16 amino acids. The germline CDR1 and CDR2 sequences are KGHDR and SFDVKD. Losses at the gene ends were 3 bases for V and 6 bases for J; bases not matched to a gene: 7. The CDR3 coding sequence is TGTGCCACCAGTGATGCACTAGCGGGAGGGCCGGTCGAGCAGTACTTC. Amino acid sequence: CATSDALAGGPVEQYF.

The rearrangement uses TRBV6-5 and TRBJ1-3, with TRBD1 matching over 10 bases. Losses at the gene ends were 6 bases for V and 1 base for J; bases not matched to a gene: 3. CDR1 MNHEY and CDR2 SVGAGI come from the germline V gene. The CDR3 consists of 15 residues. The CDR3 here is CASRPGQGSGNTIYF. The CDR3 DNA is TGTGCCAGCAGACCGGGACAGGGGTCTGGAAACACCATATATTTT.

This clone occurred once. The V and J genes are TRBV7-9 and TRBJ2-7, with 8 bases aligning to TRBD2. CDR1 is SEHNR and CDR2 is FQNEAQ in the germline V gene (reference sequence). The V segment lost 3 bases and the J segment 1 base; nucleotides outside the gene matches: 8. This CDR3 contains 16 residues. This chain's CDR3 is CASSLRSAGGSYEQYF. The DNA for the CDR3 is TGTGCCAGCAGCTTGAGGTCGGCGGGGGGTTCCTACGAGCAGTACTTC.

This chain connects TRBV9 to TRBJ1-5, with D perhaps matching TRBD1 (6 bases). The CDR3 sequence is 15 residues long. Germline-derived CDR1 and CDR2 are SGDLS and YYNGEE. V lost 0 bases and J 1 base, leaving 8 bases between the germline ends. CDR3 nucleotides: TGTGCCAGCAGCGTAGATGGACAGAGCAATCAGCCCCAGCATTTT. It specifies CASSVDGQSNQPQHF.

In its sample, this clone was seen once. The chain employs TRBV7-9 and TRBJ1-5; D possibly corresponds to TRBD1 (6 bases). Germline V gene data show CDR1 as SEHNR and CDR2 as FQNEAQ (reference sequence). V dropped 1 base and J dropped 5 bases, with 9 bases sitting between them. This CDR3 region has 14 residues. The CDR3 DNA sequence: TGTGCCAGCAGCTTAGTGGCAGGGGATCAGCCCCAGCATTTT. This codes for CASSLVAGDQPQHF.

The chain couples TRBV10-3 to TRBJ2-7, with TRBD2 matching over 9 bases. The germline CDR1 and CDR2 sequences are ENHRY and SYGVKD. Trimming removed 4 bases from V and 3 bases from J; junction bases left unmatched: 10. The length of the CDR3 is 16 residues. CDR3: CAISGARTSAYYEQYF. Here the CDR3 DNA reads TGTGCCATCAGTGGAGCCCGGACTAGCGCTTACTACGAGCAGTACTTC.

This chain connects TRBV6-5 to TRBJ2-7; D is perhaps TRBD2 (6 bases). Germline V gene lookup returns CDR1 MNHEY and CDR2 SVGAGI. The V end lost 2 bases, the J end lost 5 bases, and 13 bases lay between the germline ends. CDR3 length: 14 residues. The CDR3 sequence is CASSYVGTAHEQYF. The CDR3 DNA reads as TGTGCCAGCAGTTACGTAGGGACTGCCCACGAGCAGTACTTC.

The CDR3 nucleotides are TGTGCCTGGCAGGGTTACCAAGAGACCCAGTACTTC. Encoded protein: CAWQGYQETQYF. This sequence joins TRBV30 and TRBJ2-5; D is possibly TRBD1 (5 bases). The CDR3 contains 12 residues. Trimming took off 5 bases at V and 0 bases at J, with 7 bases between the two ends. The germline CDR1 and CDR2 sequences are GTSNPN and SVGIG (reference sequence).